The clone carrying this TCR beta chain was counted many times. Its antigen remains unidentified. The library was built from 400 ng RNA with molecular barcoded adaptors for alpha/delta and beta/gamma chains. TCRdb analysed the reads with MiXCR anew, one entry per CDR3 protein. Of roughly 82,000 distinct CDR3 sequences in the sample, around an eighth were seen once. The data belong to a study of read filtering for tumor transcriptome and immune sequencing. Germline V gives CDR1 DFQATT, CDR2 SNEGSKA (reference sequence). The CDR3 covers 16 residues. Germline trimming cut 5 bases from V and 4 bases from J; bases unmatched to any gene: 11. Study-level findings and limits: This fraction held mixed bone marrow immune cells after CD138-negative sorting.

The sequence was obtained from a donor at least 40 years old with multiple myeloma. Sequenced sample: a population of CD138-negative cells sorted from bone marrow. V gene TRBV20-1 combines with J gene TRBJ2-1, with TRBD2 identical over 10 bases. DNA for the CDR3: TGCAGTGCTCCCAAACCCGGACTAGCGGTTTACAATGAGCAGTTCTTC. It yields the protein CSAPKPGLAVYNEQFF.